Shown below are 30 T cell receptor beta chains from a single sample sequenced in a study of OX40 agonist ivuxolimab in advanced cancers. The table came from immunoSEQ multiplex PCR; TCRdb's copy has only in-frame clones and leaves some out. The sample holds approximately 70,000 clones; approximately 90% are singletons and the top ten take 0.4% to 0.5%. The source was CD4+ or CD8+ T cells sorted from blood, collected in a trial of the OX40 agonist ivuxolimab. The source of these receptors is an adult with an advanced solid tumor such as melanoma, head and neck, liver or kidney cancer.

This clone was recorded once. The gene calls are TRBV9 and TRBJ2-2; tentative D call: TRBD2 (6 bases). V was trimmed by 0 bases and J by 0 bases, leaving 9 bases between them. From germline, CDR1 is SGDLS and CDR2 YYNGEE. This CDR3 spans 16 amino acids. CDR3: CASSVGIAANTGELFF. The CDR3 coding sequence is TGTGCCAGCAGCGTAGGGATAGCGGCGAACACCGGGGAGCTGTTTTTT.

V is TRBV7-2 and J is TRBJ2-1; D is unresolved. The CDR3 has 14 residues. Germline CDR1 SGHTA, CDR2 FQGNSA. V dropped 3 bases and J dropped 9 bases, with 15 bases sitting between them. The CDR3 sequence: CASSFSSGDSEQFF. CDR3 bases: TGTGCCAGCAGCTTTTCCTCGGGTGATAGTGAGCAGTTCTTC. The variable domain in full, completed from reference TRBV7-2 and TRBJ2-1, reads GAGVSQSPSNKVTEKGKDVELRCDPISGHTALYWYRQSLGQGLEFLIYFQGNSAPDKSGLPSDRFSAERTGGSVSTLTIQRTQQEDSAVYLCASSFSSGDSEQFFGPGTRLTVL.

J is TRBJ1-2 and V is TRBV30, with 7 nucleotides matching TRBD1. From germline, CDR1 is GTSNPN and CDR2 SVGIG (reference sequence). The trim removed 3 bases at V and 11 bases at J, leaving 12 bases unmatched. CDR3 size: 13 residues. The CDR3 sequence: CAWSQATGPGYTF. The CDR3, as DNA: TGTGCCTGGAGCCAAGCGACAGGGCCAGGTTACACCTTC. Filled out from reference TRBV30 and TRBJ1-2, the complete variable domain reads SQTIHQWPATLVQPVGSPLSLECTVEGTSNPNLYWYRQAAGRGLQLLFYSVGIGQISSEVPQNLSASRPQDRQFILSSKKLLLSDSGFYLCAWSQATGPGYTFGSGTRLTVV.

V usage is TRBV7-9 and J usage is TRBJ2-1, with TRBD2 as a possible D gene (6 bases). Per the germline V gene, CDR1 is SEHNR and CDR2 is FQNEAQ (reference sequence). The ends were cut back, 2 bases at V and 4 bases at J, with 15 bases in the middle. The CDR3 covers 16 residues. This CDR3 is CASSLRGRGPYNEQFF. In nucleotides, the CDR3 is TGTGCCAGCAGCTTACGAGGGCGGGGCCCTTACAATGAGCAGTTCTTC.

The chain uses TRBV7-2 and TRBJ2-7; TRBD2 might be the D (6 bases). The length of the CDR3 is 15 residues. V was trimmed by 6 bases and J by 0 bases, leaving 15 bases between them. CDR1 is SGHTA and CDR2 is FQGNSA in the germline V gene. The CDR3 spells CASSRDFLSSYEQYF. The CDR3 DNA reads TGTGCCAGCAGTCGGGACTTTTTGAGCTCCTACGAGCAGTACTTC. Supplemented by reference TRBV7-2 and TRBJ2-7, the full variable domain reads GAGVSQSPSNKVTEKGKDVELRCDPISGHTALYWYRQSLGQGLEFLIYFQGNSAPDKSGLPSDRFSAERTGGSVSTLTIQRTQQEDSAVYLCASSRDFLSSYEQYFGPGTRLTVT.

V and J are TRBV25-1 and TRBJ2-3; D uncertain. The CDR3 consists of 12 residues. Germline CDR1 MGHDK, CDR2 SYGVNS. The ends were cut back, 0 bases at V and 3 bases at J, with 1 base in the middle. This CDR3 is CASSEYTDTQYF. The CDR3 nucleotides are TGTGCCAGCAGTGAATATACAGATACGCAGTATTTT.

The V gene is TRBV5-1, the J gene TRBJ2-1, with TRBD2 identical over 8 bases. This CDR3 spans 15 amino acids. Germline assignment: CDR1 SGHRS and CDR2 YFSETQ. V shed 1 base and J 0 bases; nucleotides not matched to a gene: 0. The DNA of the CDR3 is TGCGCCAGCAGCTTGAGCGGGAGCTCCTACAATGAGCAGTTCTTC. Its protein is CASSLSGSSYNEQFF.

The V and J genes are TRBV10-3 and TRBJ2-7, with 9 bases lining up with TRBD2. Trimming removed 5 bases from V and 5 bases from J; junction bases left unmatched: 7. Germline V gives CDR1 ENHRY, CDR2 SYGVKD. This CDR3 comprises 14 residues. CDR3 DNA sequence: TGTGCCATCAGTCAGGGCGGGAGGGCGGACGAGCAGTACTTC. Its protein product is CAISQGGRADEQYF.

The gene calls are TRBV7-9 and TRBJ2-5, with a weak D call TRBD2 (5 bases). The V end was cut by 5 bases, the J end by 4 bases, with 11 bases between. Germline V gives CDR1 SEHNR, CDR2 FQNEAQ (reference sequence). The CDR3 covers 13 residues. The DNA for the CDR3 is TGTGCCAGCAGCCAAGCAGGAGGAGAGACCCAGTACTTC. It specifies CASSQAGGETQYF.

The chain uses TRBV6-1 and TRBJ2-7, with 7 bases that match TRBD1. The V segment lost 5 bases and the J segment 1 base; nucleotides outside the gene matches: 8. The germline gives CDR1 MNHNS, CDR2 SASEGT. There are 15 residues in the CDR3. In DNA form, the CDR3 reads TGTGCCAGCAGTAGTGTTGGGACAGCGTCCTACGAGCAGTACTTC. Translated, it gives CASSSVGTASYEQYF.

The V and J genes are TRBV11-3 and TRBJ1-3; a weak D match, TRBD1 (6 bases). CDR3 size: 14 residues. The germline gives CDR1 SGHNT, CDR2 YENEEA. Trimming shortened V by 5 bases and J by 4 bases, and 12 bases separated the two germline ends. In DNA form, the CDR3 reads TGTGCCAGCAGCGGACCAGGGGTCGGAAACACCATATATTTT. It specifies CASSGPGVGNTIYF.

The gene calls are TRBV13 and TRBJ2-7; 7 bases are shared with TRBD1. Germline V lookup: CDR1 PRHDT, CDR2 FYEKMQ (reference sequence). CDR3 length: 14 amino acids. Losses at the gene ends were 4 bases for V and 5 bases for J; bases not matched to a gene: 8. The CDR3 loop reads CASSSGQTLHEQYF. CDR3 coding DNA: TGTGCCAGCAGCTCGGGACAGACCCTCCACGAGCAGTACTTC.

CDR3 protein: CASSLGQGSYTF. The CDR3 DNA sequence: TGTGCCAGCAGTTTAGGACAGGGTAGCTACACCTTC. This rearrangement joins TRBV27 to TRBJ1-2; 8 bases match TRBD1. The CDR3 consists of 12 residues. Germline V gene sequence: CDR1 MNHEY, CDR2 SMNVEV (reference sequence). The J segment lost 9 bases and the V segment lost 2 bases, leaving 2 bases of the junction unmatched.

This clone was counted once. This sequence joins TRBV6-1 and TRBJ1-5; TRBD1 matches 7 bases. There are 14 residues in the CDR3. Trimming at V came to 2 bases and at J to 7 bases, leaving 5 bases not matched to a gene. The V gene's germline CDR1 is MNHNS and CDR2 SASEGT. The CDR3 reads CASSEQGGPQPQHF. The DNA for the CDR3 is TGTGCCAGCAGTGAACAGGGGGGACCACAGCCCCAGCATTTT.

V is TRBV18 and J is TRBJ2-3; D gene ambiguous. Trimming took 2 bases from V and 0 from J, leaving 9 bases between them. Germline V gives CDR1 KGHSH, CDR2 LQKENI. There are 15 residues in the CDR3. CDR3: CASSPSQASTDTQYF. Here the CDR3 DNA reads TGTGCCAGCTCACCATCCCAAGCTAGCACAGATACGCAGTATTTT.

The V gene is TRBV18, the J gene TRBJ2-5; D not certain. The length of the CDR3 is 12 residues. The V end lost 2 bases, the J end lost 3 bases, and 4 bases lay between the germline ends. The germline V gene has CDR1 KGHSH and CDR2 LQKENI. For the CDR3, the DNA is TGTGCCAGCTCACCAGGGGAAGAGACCCAGTACTTC. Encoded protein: CASSPGEETQYF.

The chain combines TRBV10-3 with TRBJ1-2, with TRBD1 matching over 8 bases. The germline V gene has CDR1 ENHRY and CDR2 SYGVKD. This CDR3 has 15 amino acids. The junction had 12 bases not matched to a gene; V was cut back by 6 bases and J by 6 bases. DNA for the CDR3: TGTGCCATCAGCGACCGGGTTGAGACAGGGGATGGCTACACCTTC. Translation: CAISDRVETGDGYTF.

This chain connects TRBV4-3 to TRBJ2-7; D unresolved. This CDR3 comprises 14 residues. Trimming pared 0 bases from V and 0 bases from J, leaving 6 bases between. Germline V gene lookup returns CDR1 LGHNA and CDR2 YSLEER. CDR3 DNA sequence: TGCGCCAGCAGCCAAGACGGTTCCTCCTACGAGCAGTACTTC. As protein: CASSQDGSSYEQYF.

The CDR3: CASSNLGRETQYF. The CDR3 nucleotides are TGTGCCAGTAGTAATCTGGGGAGAGAGACCCAGTACTTC. This chain connects TRBV19 to TRBJ2-5; D is perhaps TRBD2 (5 bases). V was shortened by 4 bases and J by 4 bases, with 10 bases between the two germline ends. Germline V gene lookup returns CDR1 LNHDA and CDR2 SQIVND (reference sequence). CDR3 length: 13 amino acids.

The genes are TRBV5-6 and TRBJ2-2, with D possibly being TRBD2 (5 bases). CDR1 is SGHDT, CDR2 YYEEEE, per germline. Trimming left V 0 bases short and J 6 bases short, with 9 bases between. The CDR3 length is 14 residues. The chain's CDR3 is CASSLGPSSGELFF. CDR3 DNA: TGTGCCAGCAGCTTGGGCCCTAGCTCCGGGGAGCTGTTTTTT.

The CDR3: CASSTRAQNYEQYF. The DNA for the CDR3 is TGTGCCAGTAGTACCCGGGCTCAGAACTACGAGCAGTACTTC. This sequence joins TRBV19 and TRBJ2-7; no reliable D call. The CDR3 extends over 14 amino acids. Trimming removed 4 bases from V and 3 bases from J, with 13 bases in between. Germline lookup yields CDR1 LNHDA and CDR2 SQIVND (reference sequence).

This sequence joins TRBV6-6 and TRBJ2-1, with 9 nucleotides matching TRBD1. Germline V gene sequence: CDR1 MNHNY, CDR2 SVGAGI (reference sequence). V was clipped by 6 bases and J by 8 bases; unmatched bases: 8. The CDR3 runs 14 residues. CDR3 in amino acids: CASSPRDRVDEQFF. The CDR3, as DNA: TGTGCCAGCAGCCCCCGGGACAGGGTCGATGAGCAGTTCTTC.

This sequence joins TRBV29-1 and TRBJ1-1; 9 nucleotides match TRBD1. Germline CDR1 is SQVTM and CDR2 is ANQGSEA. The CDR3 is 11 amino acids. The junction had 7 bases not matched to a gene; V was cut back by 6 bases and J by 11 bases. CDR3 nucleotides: TGCAGCGTGTTACAGGGGGCGGTGGCTTTCTTT. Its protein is CSVLQGAVAFF.

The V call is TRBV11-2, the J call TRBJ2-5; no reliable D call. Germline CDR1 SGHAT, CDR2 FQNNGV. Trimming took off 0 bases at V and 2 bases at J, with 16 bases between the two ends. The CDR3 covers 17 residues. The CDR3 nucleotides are TGTGCCAGCAGCTTAGATTACGGAGCCCACTCACAAGAGACCCAGTACTTC. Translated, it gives CASSLDYGAHSQETQYF.

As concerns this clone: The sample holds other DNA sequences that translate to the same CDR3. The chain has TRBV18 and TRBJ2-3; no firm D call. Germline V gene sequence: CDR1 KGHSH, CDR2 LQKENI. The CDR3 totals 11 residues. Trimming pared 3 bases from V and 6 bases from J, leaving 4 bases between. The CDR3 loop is CASSPTDTQYF. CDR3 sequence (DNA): TGTGCCAGCTCACCCACGGATACGCAGTATTTT.

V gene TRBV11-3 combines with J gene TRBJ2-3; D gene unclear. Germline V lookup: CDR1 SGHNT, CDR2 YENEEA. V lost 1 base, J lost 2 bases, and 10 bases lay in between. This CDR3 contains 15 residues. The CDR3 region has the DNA TGTGCCAGCAGCTTAGGGGTGGGTACCACAGATACGCAGTATTTT. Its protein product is CASSLGVGTTDTQYF.

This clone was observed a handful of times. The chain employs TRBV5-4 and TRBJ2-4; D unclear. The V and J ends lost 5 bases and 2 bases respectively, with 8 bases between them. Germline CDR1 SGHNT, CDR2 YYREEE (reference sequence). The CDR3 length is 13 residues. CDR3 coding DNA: TGTGCCAGCAGTTACGGCCCCAAAAACATTCAGTACTTC. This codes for CASSYGPKNIQYF.

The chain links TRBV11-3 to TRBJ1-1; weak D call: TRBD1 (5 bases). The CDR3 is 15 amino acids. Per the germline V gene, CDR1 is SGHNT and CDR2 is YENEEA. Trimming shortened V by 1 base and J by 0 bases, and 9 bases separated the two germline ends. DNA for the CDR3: TGTGCCAGCAGCTTAGGGGGGGGAATGAACACTGAAGCTTTCTTT. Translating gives CASSLGGGMNTEAFF. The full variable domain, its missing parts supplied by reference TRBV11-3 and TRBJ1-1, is EAGVVQSPRYKIIEKKQPVAFWCNPISGHNTLYWYLQNLGQGPELLIRYENEEAVDDSQLPKDRFSAERLKGVDSTLKIQPAELGDSAVYLCASSLGGGMNTEAFFGQGTRLTVV.

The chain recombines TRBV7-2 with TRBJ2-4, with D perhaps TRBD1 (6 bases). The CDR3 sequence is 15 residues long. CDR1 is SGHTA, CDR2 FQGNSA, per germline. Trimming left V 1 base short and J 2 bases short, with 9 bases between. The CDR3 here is CASSLGGTTKNIQYF. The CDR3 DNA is TGTGCCAGCAGCTTAGGGGGGACAACCAAAAACATTCAGTACTTC.

As DNA, the CDR3 is TGTGCCAGCAGTGAACCAAGCAGGGGGATAGTCAAAAACATTCAGTACTTC. This codes for CASSEPSRGIVKNIQYF. The chain carries TRBV6-1 and TRBJ2-4; TRBD1 matches at 7 bases. Trimming took 2 bases from V and 3 from J; bases not matched to a gene: 10. This CDR3 has 17 residues. Germline V gene sequence: CDR1 MNHNS, CDR2 SASEGT.